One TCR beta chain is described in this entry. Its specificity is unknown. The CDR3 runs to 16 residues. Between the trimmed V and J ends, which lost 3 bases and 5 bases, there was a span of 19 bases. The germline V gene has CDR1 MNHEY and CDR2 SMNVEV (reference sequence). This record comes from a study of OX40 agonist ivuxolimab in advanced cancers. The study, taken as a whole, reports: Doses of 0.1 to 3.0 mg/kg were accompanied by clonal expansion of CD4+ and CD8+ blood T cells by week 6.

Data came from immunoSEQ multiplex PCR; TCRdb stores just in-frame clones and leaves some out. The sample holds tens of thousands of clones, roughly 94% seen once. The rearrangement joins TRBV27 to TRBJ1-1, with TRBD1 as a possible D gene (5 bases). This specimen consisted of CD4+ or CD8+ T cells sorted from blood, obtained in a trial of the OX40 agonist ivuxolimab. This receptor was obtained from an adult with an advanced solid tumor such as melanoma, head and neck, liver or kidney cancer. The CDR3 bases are TGTGCCAGCAGTTTTGGGGCCAAATGGGGGGGGACTGAAGCTTTCTTT. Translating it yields CASSFGAKWGGTEAFF.